The 17 T cell receptor beta chains reported below all come from one sample, sequenced in a study of Ad26.COV2.S vaccination and SARS-CoV-2 variants. Treatment here: about 20 received Ad26.COV2.S at low or high dose, single or two shots; several received placebo; per-sample allocation not given. Each sample was drawn 63 days after the first injection (of vaccine or placebo). Assay used: immunoSEQ multiplex PCR; TCRdb lists only in-frame clones, some missing. The sample includes 300,000 to 500,000 clones, around 85% of them seen just once. Here the sequenced sample was peripheral blood, taken in a trial of Ad26.COV2.S vaccine versus placebo. Receptor source: a person aged 18-65 years who received the Ad26.COV2.S COVID-19 vaccine or a placebo.

This chain connects TRBV6-2 or TRBV6-3 to TRBJ2-1, with 8 nucleotides matching TRBD2. Germline values: CDR1 MNHEY, CDR2 SVGEGT. This CDR3 region has 13 residues. Trimming at V came to 6 bases and at J to 9 bases, leaving 7 bases not matched to a gene. CDR3 sequence (DNA): TGTGCCAGCAGCCCCGGCAGCGGGGGTGAGCAGTTCTTC. It codes for CASSPGSGGEQFF.

V usage is TRBV5-6 and J usage is TRBJ1-1, with D perhaps TRBD1 (5 bases). Germline V lookup: CDR1 SGHDT, CDR2 YYEEEE. This CDR3 is 14 amino acids long. V was pared by 7 bases and J by 1 base, with 14 bases between. The CDR3 coding sequence is TGTGCCAGCCACGTTCGGGACCCGAACACTGAAGCTTTCTTT. Its protein is CASHVRDPNTEAFF.

The chain joins TRBV29-1 to TRBJ2-7; D gene ambiguous. Trimming removed 4 bases at V and 5 bases at J, with 6 bases between. The CDR3 sequence is 10 residues long. Germline CDR1 is SQVTM and CDR2 is ANQGSEA. This chain's CDR3 is CSVVVDEQYF. The CDR3 nucleotides read TGCAGCGTTGTTGTCGACGAGCAGTACTTC.

The CDR3 DNA reads as TGCAGCGTGGGAAGGGCTGAAGCTTTCTTT. Translating gives CSVGRAEAFF. This chain joins TRBV29-1 and TRBJ1-1; D unclear. V was clipped by 6 bases and J by 6 bases, with 8 bases between them. CDR3 length: 10 residues. Germline V gives CDR1 SQVTM, CDR2 ANQGSEA. Complete variable domain (other parts from reference TRBV29-1 and TRBJ1-1): SAVISQKPSRDICQRGTSLTIQCQVDSQVTMMFWYRQQPGQSLTLIATANQGSEATYESGFVIDKFPISRPNLTFSTLTVSNMSPEDSSIYLCSVGRAEAFFGQGTRLTVV.

The chain has TRBV5-1 and TRBJ2-1; D may be TRBD2 (6 bases). V was pared by 5 bases and J by 0 bases, with 9 bases between. In germline, CDR1 is SGHRS, CDR2 YFSETQ. CDR3 length equals 14 residues. CDR3 sequence (DNA): TGCGCCAGCAGTATCGGGGGCTCCTACAATGAGCAGTTCTTC. Its protein product is CASSIGGSYNEQFF. Variable domain in full (rest from reference TRBV5-1 and TRBJ2-1): KAGVTQTPRYLIKTRGQQVTLSCSPISGHRSVSWYQQTPGQGLQFLFEYFSETQRNKGNFPGRFSGRQFSNSRSEMNVSTLELGDSALYLCASSIGGSYNEQFFGPGTRLTVL.

V is TRBV3-1 (or the pseudogene TRBV3-2) and J is TRBJ2-5; 9 nucleotides match TRBD2. Per the germline V gene, CDR1 is LGHDT and CDR2 is YNNKEL (reference sequence). V lost 1 base and J lost 2; bases outside the gene matches: 5. The CDR3 is made up of 16 amino acids. The CDR3 protein is CASSQGATSGQETQYF. For the CDR3, the DNA is TGTGCCAGCAGCCAAGGCGCGACTAGCGGACAAGAGACCCAGTACTTC.

This chain connects TRBV9 to TRBJ2-5, with D perhaps TRBD2 (6 bases). The CDR3 has 15 amino acids. Per germline, CDR1 SGDLS and CDR2 YYNGEE. Trimming removed 3 bases from V and 5 bases from J, with 17 bases in between. The CDR3 nucleotides read TGTGCCAGCAGCGGGGGACTCGCCCTTCGGGAGACCCAGTACTTC. Its protein is CASSGGLALRETQYF.

V gene TRBV4-1 combines with J gene TRBJ1-6; TRBD1 agrees at 7 bases. Germline loops: CDR1 MGHRA, CDR2 YSYEKL. V gave up 2 bases and J gave up 2 bases; unmatched junction bases: 6. This CDR3 contains 17 residues. The chain's CDR3 is CASSQHRGRTYNSPLHF. CDR3 nucleotide sequence: TGCGCCAGCAGCCAACACAGGGGCAGGACCTATAATTCACCCCTCCACTTT.

The V and J genes are TRBV3-1 (or the pseudogene TRBV3-2) and TRBJ1-5; TRBD1 is a possible D gene (5 bases). Germline-derived CDR1 and CDR2 are LGHDT and YNNKEL (reference sequence). Trimming pared 2 bases from V and 4 bases from J, leaving 12 bases between. The CDR3 runs to 15 residues. DNA for the CDR3: TGTGCCAGCAGCCAACAGGCCGGGGGGAATCAGCCCCAGCATTTT. Translation gives CASSQQAGGNQPQHF.

The V and J genes are TRBV4-1 and TRBJ1-5; D perhaps matches TRBD1 (5 bases). The germline CDR1 and CDR2 sequences are MGHRA and YSYEKL. V lost 0 bases to trimming and J lost 6 bases, with 12 bases between them. The length of the CDR3 is 15 residues. The CDR3, as DNA: TGCGCCAGCAGCCAAGATCGGGGGGGTGGTCAGCCCCAGCATTTT. This gives the protein CASSQDRGGGQPQHF.

The J gene is TRBJ1-1, the V gene TRBV7-9, with TRBD1 matching 8 bases. J lost 6 bases, V lost 5 bases, and 11 bases had no gene match. The CDR3 extends over 15 amino acids. From germline, CDR1 is SEHNR and CDR2 FQNEAQ (reference sequence). CDR3 DNA: TGTGCCAGCAGCGCAACTGCCGGGACAGGAGCTGAAGCTTTCTTT. It specifies CASSATAGTGAEAFF.

The genes are TRBV11-2 and TRBJ1-1, with TRBD1 matching 8 bases. CDR1 SGHAT and CDR2 FQNNGV come from the germline V gene. This CDR3 region has 14 residues. V gave up 4 bases and J gave up 6 bases; unmatched junction bases: 7. The DNA of the CDR3 is TGTGCCAGCAGCTCTCGACAGGGGCGACCTGAAGCTTTCTTT. Protein sequence: CASSSRQGRPEAFF.

V is TRBV7-9 and J is TRBJ1-1; D is possibly TRBD1 (5 bases). The CDR3 consists of 15 residues. The germline V gene encodes CDR1 SEHNR and CDR2 FQNEAQ (reference sequence). V was pared by 3 bases and J by 3 bases, with 14 bases between. CDR3 DNA: TGTGCCAGCAGCTTGTCTAAGGGGTGGGACACTGAAGCTTTCTTT. Translation gives CASSLSKGWDTEAFF.

This clone was observed a few times. The chain recombines TRBV4-3 with TRBJ1-1; possible D gene TRBD1, 5 bases. CDR1 and CDR2 from the germline V gene are LGHNA and YSLEER. The CDR3 loop spans 14 amino acids. Between the trimmed V and J ends, which lost 4 bases and 1 base, there was a span of 10 bases. CDR3 bases: TGCGCCAGCAGCCGGGAGGGGAGGAACACTGAAGCTTTCTTT. Translation gives CASSREGRNTEAFF.

This sequence joins TRBV2 and TRBJ2-1; 9 bases fit TRBD1. The CDR3 has 15 residues. Germline lookup yields CDR1 SNHLY and CDR2 FYNNEI. The trim removed 6 bases at V and 2 bases at J, leaving 5 bases unmatched. DNA of the CDR3: TGTGCCAGCAGAAGGGACAGGGAGGCCTACAATGAGCAGTTCTTC. Translated, it gives CASRRDREAYNEQFF.

V is TRBV11-2 and J is TRBJ2-1; D is unclear. Germline V lookup: CDR1 SGHAT, CDR2 FQNNGV. This CDR3 comprises 12 residues. V lost 1 base to trimming and J lost 8 bases, with 6 bases between them. CDR3 protein: CASSLGFDEQFF. The CDR3 region has the DNA TGTGCCAGCAGCTTAGGATTTGATGAGCAGTTCTTC.

The chain links TRBV27 to TRBJ2-1; D gene ambiguous. Germline V gene data show CDR1 as MNHEY and CDR2 as SMNVEV (reference sequence). V lost 5 bases and J lost 1, with 12 bases in between. CDR3 length: 15 amino acids. Here the CDR3 reads CASSPLVRSYNEQFF. As DNA, the CDR3 is TGTGCCAGCAGTCCTCTAGTGAGGTCCTACAATGAGCAGTTCTTC.